This TCR beta chain was observed in a study of T-cell memory formation after mild COVID-19. MiXCR was run by TCRdb on the 5' RACE reads, yielding one entry per CDR3 protein. Of approximately 400,000 distinct CDR3 sequences in the sample, more than 20% are singletons; the top ten hold roughly 9.7%. Source material: PBMCs or a T cell subset sorted from them (not recorded which). The receptor was derived from an adult woman who had mild COVID-19 (a few samples of this study predate the infection). Cell type and time point are not known.

Here the CDR3 DNA reads TGTGCCAGCACGCCTCACGGCTCAGGGAAGGGTGAAGCTTTCTTT. Translation gives CASTPHGSGKGEAFF. The chain joins TRBV25-1 to TRBJ1-1, with D perhaps matching TRBD1 (5 bases). V was cut by 7 bases and J by 7 bases, with 22 bases left in between. CDR1 is MGHDK, CDR2 SYGVNS, per germline. This CDR3 comprises 15 residues.